Listed below are T cell receptor beta chains from one sample, sequenced in a study of OX40 agonist ivuxolimab in advanced cancers. TCRdb's copy holds only in-frame clones and misses some; the assay was immunoSEQ multiplex PCR. The sample holds tens of thousands of clones, 90% seen once. Sequences were derived from CD4+ or CD8+ T cells sorted from blood, sampled in a trial of the OX40 agonist ivuxolimab. These TCRs come from an adult with an advanced solid tumor such as melanoma, head and neck, liver or kidney cancer. The CDR3 runs from the conserved cysteine through the conserved F or W. A D gene is named only where the DNA matches it firmly. Rows may omit the clone size; those that give it use once, few, many or a size class.

V	J	D	size	CDR3	DNA
TRBV6-6	TRBJ1-2	.	.	CATETGSNYGYTF	TGTGCCACCGAGACAGGATCTAACTATGGCTACACCTTC
TRBV28	TRBJ1-2	TRBD1	.	CASSQGQEPGYTF	TGTGCCAGCAGCCAAGGACAGGAACCTGGCTACACCTTC
TRBV7-9	TRBJ2-1	TRBD2	.	CASSPIGGSSYNEQFF	TGTGCCAGCAGCCCCATTGGCGGGAGCTCCTACAATGAGCAGTTCTTC
TRBV6-5	TRBJ1-1	.	.	CASSRDRLLFGEAFF	TGTGCCAGCAGCCGCGACAGGCTGCTTTTTGGTGAAGCTTTCTTT
TRBV11-2	TRBJ2-1	.	.	CASSLEPSSYNEQFF	TGTGCCAGCAGCTTAGAACCGAGCTCCTACAATGAGCAGTTCTTC
TRBV5-4	TRBJ2-2	.	.	CASSRPNTGELFF	TGTGCCAGCAGTCGGCCGAACACCGGGGAGCTGTTTTTT
TRBV4-3	TRBJ2-7	.	.	CASSQDYRVREQYF	TGCGCCAGCAGCCAAGATTACAGGGTCCGCGAGCAGTACTTC
TRBV2	TRBJ2-1	.	.	CASSVGSYNEQFF	TGTGCCAGCAGTGTTGGATCTTACAATGAGCAGTTCTTC
TRBV4-1	TRBJ2-5	.	.	CASSQSGKRETQYF	TGCGCCAGCAGCCAATCCGGGAAGAGGGAGACCCAGTACTTC
TRBV28	TRBJ2-3	.	once	CASKLVGEGSDTQYF	TGTGCCAGCAAATTAGTCGGGGAAGGTTCGGATACGCAGTATTTT
TRBV18	TRBJ2-7	.	.	CASSLSSYEQYF	TGTGCCAGCTCTCTCTCCTCCTACGAGCAGTACTTC
TRBV9	TRBJ2-1	TRBD2	.	CASSVAGSGRINEQFF	TGTGCCAGCAGCGTAGCCGGTAGCGGGAGGATAAATGAGCAGTTCTTC
TRBV5-4	TRBJ1-1	TRBD1	once	CASSPTDRGQRNAFF	TGTGCCAGCAGCCCTACGGACAGGGGGCAAAGGAACGCTTTCTTT
TRBV27	TRBJ2-1	TRBD2	.	CASIPKASGRNEQFF	TGTGCCAGCATCCCGAAGGCTAGCGGGAGGAATGAGCAGTTCTTC
TRBV7-3	TRBJ2-1	TRBD2	once	CASSRGSSYNEQFF	TGTGCCAGCAGCCGCGGGAGCTCCTACAATGAGCAGTTCTTC
TRBV2	TRBJ1-1	.	.	CASRENTEAFF	TGTGCCAGCAGGGAGAACACTGAAGCTTTCTTT
TRBV11-2	TRBJ2-1	TRBD2	few	CASSLIQWTSSLNEQFF	TGTGCCAGCAGCTTAATTCAATGGACTAGCAGCCTGAATGAGCAGTTCTTC
TRBV14	TRBJ1-1	.	.	CASSQGLDTEAFF	TGTGCCAGCAGCCAAGGCCTGGACACTGAAGCTTTCTTT
TRBV15	TRBJ2-3	TRBD2	few	CATSRAKRGKADTQYF	TGTGCCACCAGCAGAGCAAAGCGGGGAAAGGCAGATACGCAGTATTTT
TRBV5-4	TRBJ1-2	.	.	CASRRGADYGYTF	TGTGCCAGCAGAAGGGGGGCGGACTATGGCTACACCTTC
TRBV18	TRBJ1-2	.	.	CASSQGREVVYTF	TGTGCCAGCTCCCAGGGGCGTGAGGTGGTCTACACCTTC
TRBV11-1	TRBJ2-1	.	.	CASSSWLENEQFF	TGTGCCAGCAGCTCCTGGTTGGAGAATGAGCAGTTCTTC
TRBV11-3	TRBJ2-1	.	.	CASSLASQDEQFF	TGTGCCAGCAGCTTAGCTTCCCAGGATGAGCAGTTCTTC
TRBV7-9	TRBJ1-2	TRBD1	.	CASSLTGASRGYTF	TGTGCCAGCAGCTTAACAGGGGCTAGTCGGGGCTACACCTTC
TRBV10-3	TRBJ2-1	.	.	CAIKTASSNEQFF	TGTGCCATCAAAACTGCCTCGAGTAATGAGCAGTTCTTC
TRBV2	TRBJ1-5	TRBD1	few	CASSQGGNQPQHF	TGTGCCAGCAGCCAGGGGGGCAATCAGCCCCAGCATTTT
TRBV19	TRBJ1-4	TRBD1	.	CASNQAGGATNEKLFF	TGTGCCAGTAATCAGGCAGGGGGCGCGACTAATGAAAAACTGTTTTTT
TRBV6-1	TRBJ1-4	.	.	CASSARENEKLFF	TGTGCCAGCAGCGCACGAGAGAATGAAAAACTGTTTTTT
TRBV27	TRBJ2-7	.	.	CASSFRETYEQYF	TGTGCCAGCAGTTTCCGTGAGACCTACGAGCAGTACTTC
TRBV19	TRBJ2-1	.	.	CASSRPRGGRKTYNEQFF	TGTGCCAGTAGTAGGCCTCGGGGTGGGCGGAAGACCTACAATGAGCAGTTCTTC
TRBV7-2	TRBJ2-5	TRBD2	.	CASTNGRATRETQYF	TGTGCCAGTACAAACGGGAGGGCTACCAGGGAGACCCAGTACTTC
TRBV7-6	TRBJ2-1	TRBD2	.	CASSLSGSGRVLAEQFF	TGTGCCAGCAGCTTATCTGGCAGCGGGAGGGTTTTGGCCGAGCAGTTCTTC
TRBV9	TRBJ1-2	.	.	CASSVGLRDIRTRNYGYTF	TGTGCCAGCAGCGTAGGGCTCCGGGACATCCGAACGCGAAACTATGGCTACACCTTC
TRBV6-1	TRBJ1-6	.	.	CASSEDEGFYSPLHF	TGTGCCAGCAGTGAAGATGAGGGTTTTTATTCACCCCTCCACTTT
TRBV5-4	TRBJ2-3	TRBD2	.	CASTLTSGGSSTDTQYF	TGTGCCAGCACCTTAACTAGCGGGGGGTCTAGCACAGATACGCAGTATTTT
TRBV6-1	TRBJ2-7	TRBD2	.	CASKLGLAGEQYF	TGTGCCAGCAAACTTGGACTAGCGGGGGAGCAGTACTTC
TRBV5-1	TRBJ2-5	.	.	CASSLRPTDLETQYF	TGCGCCAGCAGCTTGAGACCGACCGACCTGGAGACCCAGTACTTC
TRBV25-1	TRBJ2-2	.	.	CASSDWENTGELFF	TGTGCCAGCAGTGACTGGGAGAACACCGGGGAGCTGTTTTTT
TRBV15	TRBJ2-5	TRBD2	once	CATSRDGGVQETQYF	TGTGCCACCAGCAGAGATGGGGGGGTTCAAGAGACCCAGTACTTC
TRBV9	TRBJ2-2	TRBD2	.	CASSGGLADTGELFF	TGTGCCAGCAGCGGGGGACTAGCGGACACCGGGGAGCTGTTTTTT
TRBV13	TRBJ2-1	.	.	CASRRLTGLYNEQFF	TGTGCCAGCAGACGACTGACGGGCCTATACAATGAGCAGTTCTTC
TRBV4-1	TRBJ2-7	TRBD2	.	CASSLQALAGAGEQYF	TGCGCCAGCAGCCTGCAGGCCCTAGCGGGAGCGGGTGAGCAGTACTTC
TRBV5-1	TRBJ2-6	.	.	CASQDGTAGANVLTF	TGCGCCAGCCAGGACGGCACTGCTGGGGCCAACGTCCTGACTTTC
TRBV11-3	TRBJ2-5	.	.	CASSLVGHRGETQYF	TGTGCCAGCAGCTTAGTGGGACACCGAGGGGAGACCCAGTACTTC
TRBV28	TRBJ1-2	.	.	CASTSGGPRYGYTF	TGTGCCAGCACTTCGGGCGGCCCGAGATATGGCTACACCTTC
TRBV6-6	TRBJ1-4	.	.	CASSYSSGTDEKLFF	TGTGCCAGCAGTTACTCTTCCGGGACGGACGAAAAACTGTTTTTT
TRBV11-2	TRBJ2-7	TRBD1	.	CASSPPRHAGGAYEQYF	TGTGCCAGCAGCCCCCCCCGGCATGCAGGGGGCGCCTACGAGCAGTACTTC
TRBV27	TRBJ2-5	.	.	CASRDLTTRETQYF	TGTGCCAGCAGAGACCTGACAACCCGAGAGACCCAGTACTTC
TRBV7-8	TRBJ2-2	TRBD2	.	CASSSRVVLAGHTNTGELFF	TGTGCCAGCAGCTCACGGGTGGTACTAGCGGGGCATACGAACACCGGGGAGCTGTTTTTT
TRBV18	TRBJ2-7	TRBD1	.	CASSRPRGETGGVHEQYF	TGTGCCAGCTCGCGACCCCGCGGTGAGACAGGGGGAGTTCACGAGCAGTACTTC
TRBV7-9	TRBJ2-5	TRBD2	.	CASGVGGGGETQYF	TGTGCCAGCGGAGTTGGCGGGGGAGGGGAGACCCAGTACTTC
TRBV5-6	TRBJ1-4	TRBD1	once	CASTTWDSQKLFF	TGTGCCAGCACCACCTGGGACAGCCAAAAACTGTTTTTT
TRBV6-5	TRBJ1-2	TRBD1	.	CASSVGQNYGYTF	TGTGCCAGCAGTGTGGGACAGAACTATGGCTACACCTTC
TRBV5-8	TRBJ2-5	.	.	CASSFTGPNPYF	TGTGCCAGCAGCTTTACAGGGCCTAACCCGTACTTC
TRBV5-5	TRBJ2-7	TRBD1	.	CASSYRDSYFYEQYF	TGTGCCAGCAGCTACCGGGACAGCTACTTCTACGAGCAGTACTTC
TRBV7-9	TRBJ2-5	TRBD2	.	CASSLPGLAGESRETQYF	TGTGCCAGCAGCTTACCCGGACTAGCGGGAGAGTCTCGGGAGACCCAGTACTTC
TRBV4-2	TRBJ2-3	TRBD2	.	CASSQDFTGGGLDTQYF	TGTGCCAGCAGCCAAGATTTTACGGGAGGCGGTTTAGATACGCAGTATTTT
TRBV5-5	TRBJ1-2	.	.	CASSRDPGQTNYGYTF	TGTGCCAGCAGCCGCGACCCTGGGCAAACTAACTATGGCTACACCTTC
TRBV29-1	TRBJ1-4	.	.	CSVLLNEKLFF	TGCAGCGTTTTGCTGAATGAAAAACTGTTTTTT
TRBV7-2	TRBJ2-7	TRBD1	.	CASSLNGQGTSEQYF	TGTGCCAGCAGCTTAAATGGACAGGGGACGTCCGAGCAGTACTTC